This T cell receptor (beta chain) stems from a study of T cell repertoires in cytomegalovirus infection. The CDR3 loop spans 13 amino acids. Per the germline V gene, CDR1 is SGHTA and CDR2 is FQGNSA. The V end lost 5 bases, the J end lost 1 base, and 8 bases lay between the germline ends. This clonotype was observed at least ten times. Its antigen is not known. TCRdb recomputed calls from the reads with MiXCR, one row per CDR3 protein. The sample holds approximately 600,000 distinct CDR3 sequences; over 35% are singletons and the top ten take 48%. This TCR was recovered from a human donor in good health (CMV status not recorded). Some clones in this sample may be carry-over from other donors' samples. The chain uses TRBV7-2 and TRBJ2-5, with a possible D match to TRBD1 (6 bases). The material was cultured PBMCs, obtained from culture after CMV antigen stimulation. The CDR3 nucleotides are TGTGCCAGCAGCGGGGGCCCCCAAGAGACCCAGTACTTC. Its protein product is CASSGGPQETQYF.